Below, one T cell receptor (beta chain) is given with its context. This clonotype has a count of ten or more. What antigen it recognizes has not been identified. Base quality data are lacking; no much larger clone is found one base away. The TCR beta CDR3 regions were amplified from the RNA transcripts. The TCR CDR3 was subjected to a first round of RT-PCR using the HTBI primer set and the Qiagen OneStep RT-PCR kit. Libraries were constructed in a second round of multiplex PCR, after which size selection and purification were performed. Paired-end sequencing of the libraries was performed with 100 bp reads on an Illumina HiSeq2000. Processing in the source paper ran as follows. SOAPnuke was used to process the raw data, with reads discarded if the reads contained adapters or uncalled bases, had a mean Phred below 15, or lacked an exact constant-primer or identifier match. High-quality paired reads were merged using COPE v1.2.5, and each unique nucleotide sequence was defined as a clonotype. Clonotypes were aligned to IMGT TRBV, TRBD and TRBJ reference segments using MiTCR v1.1. Only V-J combinations with frequency above 0.0001, covering about 99% of repertoires, were analysed. A TCS score was defined as the ratio of F50 (clonal expansion) to E x V (chaos), with BLOSUM62-based TCRdist applied between CDR3 peptides within each V-J. Welch's t-statistics and random forest reduced 514 V-J features to about 12, which were used in a naive Bayes classifier (R e1071). TCRdb's own reprocessing of the public reads used fastp at Q25 and MiXCR and kept productive beta chains. Each CDR3 protein gets just one entry, which takes the most common genes and DNA from the rows behind it. It is TCRdb's table, rather than the study itself, that gives the V and J calls and clone size. The sample data list some 500,000 distinct CDR3 sequences, and approximately 15% of these were observed just once. The ten largest clones take up 15% to 20% of the sample.

The data originate from a study of T cells in Graves' hyperthyroidism and ophthalmopathy (dated by TCRdb to the late 2010s). Regarding the complete study: Peripheral blood samples were taken at the time of initial diagnosis, prior to any treatment. The 75 to 100 discovery patients were randomly divided into training and test sets at a 7:3 ratio. TCR V-J signatures able to tell the groups apart were searched for in a discovery cohort of 100 patients, of whom more than 40 had Graves' ophthalmopathy and 55 to 65 had stable Graves' hyperthyroidism. After sampling, hyperthyroidism patients received methimazole starting at 30 mg daily, and ophthalmopathy patients received high-dose intravenous methylprednisolone. The paper describes TCR Vbeta CDR3 sequencing of about 140 peripheral blood samples, made up of 43 ophthalmopathy patients, 70 to 75 hyperthyroidism patients and 17 progressor patients. Prospective prediction of ophthalmopathy was tested in an independent validation cohort consisting of some 20 hyperthyroidism patients and around 17 patients who later progressed to ophthalmopathy. Thyroid tissue and blood T-cell repertoires from about six Graves' hyperthyroidism patients were also compared in the study. The research as a whole found: A model built on a 13 V-J signature distinguished ophthalmopathy from stable hyperthyroidism, reaching over 85% sensitivity and about 81% specificity in cross-validation and 80%/75% in testing. Blood samples also contained most of the expanded thyroid clonotypes (frequency above 0.001), which suggests that blood repertoires may reflect thyroid immune responses. No statistical method was used to set the sample size in advance, and investigators knew the group allocation. In validation, the model predicted progression to ophthalmopathy with 55% to 71% sensitivity and 72% to 75% specificity, a median of 6.5 months before onset.

Graves' hyperthyroidism was defined as stable when no progression to ophthalmopathy occurred over 18 months of follow-up. Hyperthyroidism patients were aged 18 to 65 years and newly diagnosed, with disease duration of less than 2 months. Patients with uncontrolled infections, other autoimmune diseases, pregnancy or lactation were excluded. Clinical symptoms, serum thyroxine and TRAb, thyroid ultrasound, and orbital computed tomography formed the basis for the diagnoses. PBMCs were separated from approximately 9.9 ml of fresh peripheral blood using Ficoll-Paque density gradient centrifugation. Trizol reagent was used to extract total RNA, and RNA quality was then checked on an Agilent 2100 Bioanalyzer. The clonotype was recovered from a woman aged 18-30 years with Graves' hyperthyroidism. The sample taken for sequencing was blood.

CDR3 protein: CASSLDGSGNTIYF. The DNA sequence is as follows: TGTGCCAGCAGCTTAGACGGCTCTGGAAACACCATATATTTT. The receptor chain draws on TRBV7-2 and TRBJ1-3; a confident D gene designation cannot be given. The CDR1 and CDR2 encoded by the germline V gene are SGHTA and FQGNSA. The CDR3, from cysteine to phenylalanine, totals 14 residues. Only the CDR3 DNA stays, 42 bases, in frame from base 1. V is clipped by 1 base and J by 0 bases, and the sequence between their germline boundaries is 4 bases long.